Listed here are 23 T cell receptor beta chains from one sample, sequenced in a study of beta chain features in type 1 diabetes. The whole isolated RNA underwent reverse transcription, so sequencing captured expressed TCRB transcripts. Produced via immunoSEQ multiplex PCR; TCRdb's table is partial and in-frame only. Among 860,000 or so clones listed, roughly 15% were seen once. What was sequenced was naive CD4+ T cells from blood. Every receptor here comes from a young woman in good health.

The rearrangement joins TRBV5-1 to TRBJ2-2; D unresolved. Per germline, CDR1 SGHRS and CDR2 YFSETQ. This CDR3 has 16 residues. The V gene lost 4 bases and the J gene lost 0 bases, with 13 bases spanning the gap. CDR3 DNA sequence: TGCGCCAGCAGCCCGGGTCCGGCGGCGAACACCGGGGAGCTGTTTTTT. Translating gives CASSPGPAANTGELFF.

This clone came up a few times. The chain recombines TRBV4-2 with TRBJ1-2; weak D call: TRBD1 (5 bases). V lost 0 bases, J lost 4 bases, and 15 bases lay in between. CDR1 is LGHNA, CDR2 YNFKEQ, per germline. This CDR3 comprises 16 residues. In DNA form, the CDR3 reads TGTGCCAGCAGCCAAGATAGGGACGGTCTGTTCTATGGCTACACCTTC. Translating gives CASSQDRDGLFYGYTF.

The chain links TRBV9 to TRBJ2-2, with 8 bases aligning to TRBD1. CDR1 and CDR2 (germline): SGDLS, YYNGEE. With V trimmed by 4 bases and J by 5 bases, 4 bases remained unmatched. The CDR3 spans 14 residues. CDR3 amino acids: CASSPRQGTGELFF. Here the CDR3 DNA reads TGTGCCAGCAGCCCAAGACAGGGGACCGGGGAGCTGTTTTTT.

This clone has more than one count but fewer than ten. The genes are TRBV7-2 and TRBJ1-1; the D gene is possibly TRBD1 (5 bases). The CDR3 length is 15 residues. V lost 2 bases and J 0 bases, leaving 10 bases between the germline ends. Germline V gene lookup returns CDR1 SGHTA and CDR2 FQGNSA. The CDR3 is CASSLTGPMNTEAFF. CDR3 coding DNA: TGTGCCAGCAGCTTAACAGGCCCGATGAACACTGAAGCTTTCTTT. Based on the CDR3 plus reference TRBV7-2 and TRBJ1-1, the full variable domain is GAGVSQSPSNKVTEKGKDVELRCDPISGHTALYWYRQSLGQGLEFLIYFQGNSAPDKSGLPSDRFSAERTGGSVSTLTIQRTQQEDSAVYLCASSLTGPMNTEAFFGQGTRLTVV.

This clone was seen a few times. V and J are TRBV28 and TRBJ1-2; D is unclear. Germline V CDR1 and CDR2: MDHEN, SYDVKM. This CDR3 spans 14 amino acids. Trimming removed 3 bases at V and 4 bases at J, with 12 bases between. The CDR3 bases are TGTGCCAGCAGTTTGCCTACGGAGAGCTATGGCTACACCTTC. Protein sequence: CASSLPTESYGYTF.

The chain's CDR3 is CASRGGTDGNTGELFF. CDR3 nucleotide sequence: TGTGCCAGCAGAGGTGGAACAGATGGAAACACCGGGGAGCTGTTTTTT. The chain couples TRBV14 to TRBJ2-2, with D unclear. The ends were cut back, 6 bases at V and 2 bases at J, with 16 bases in the middle. CDR1 is SGHDN, CDR2 FVKESK, per germline. The length of the CDR3 is 16 residues.

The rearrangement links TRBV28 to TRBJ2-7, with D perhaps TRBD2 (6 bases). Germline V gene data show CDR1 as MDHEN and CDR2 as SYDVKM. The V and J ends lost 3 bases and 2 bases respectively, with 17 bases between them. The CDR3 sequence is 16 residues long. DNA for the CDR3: TGTGCCAGCAGTTTGAGATCGGCGGGACGAGCCTACGAGCAGTACTTC. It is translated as CASSLRSAGRAYEQYF.

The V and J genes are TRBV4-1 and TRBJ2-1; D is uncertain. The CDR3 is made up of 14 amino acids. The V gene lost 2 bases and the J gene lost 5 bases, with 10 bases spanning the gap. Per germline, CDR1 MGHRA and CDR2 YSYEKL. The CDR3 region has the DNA TGCGCCAGCAGCCAAAACCCGGCCAACAATGAGCAGTTCTTC. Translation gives CASSQNPANNEQFF.

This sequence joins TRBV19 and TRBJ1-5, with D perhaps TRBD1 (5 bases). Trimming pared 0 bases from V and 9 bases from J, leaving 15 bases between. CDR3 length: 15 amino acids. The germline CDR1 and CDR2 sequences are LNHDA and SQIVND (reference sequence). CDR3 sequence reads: CASSIELLQGWPQHF. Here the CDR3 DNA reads TGTGCCAGTAGTATAGAGCTCCTTCAGGGCTGGCCCCAGCATTTT.

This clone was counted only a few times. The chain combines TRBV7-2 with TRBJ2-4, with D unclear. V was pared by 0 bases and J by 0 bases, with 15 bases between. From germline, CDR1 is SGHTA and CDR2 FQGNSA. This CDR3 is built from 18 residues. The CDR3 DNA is TGTGCCAGCAGCTTAGCGATGTGGAAGGGAATAGCCAAAAACATTCAGTACTTC. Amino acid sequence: CASSLAMWKGIAKNIQYF.

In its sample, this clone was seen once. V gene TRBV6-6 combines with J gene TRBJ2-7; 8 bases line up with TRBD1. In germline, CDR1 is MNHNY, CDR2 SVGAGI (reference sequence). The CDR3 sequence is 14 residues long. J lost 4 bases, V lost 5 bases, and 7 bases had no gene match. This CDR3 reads CASSTGQGTYEQYF. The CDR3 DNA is TGTGCCAGCAGTACCGGACAGGGAACTTACGAGCAGTACTTC.

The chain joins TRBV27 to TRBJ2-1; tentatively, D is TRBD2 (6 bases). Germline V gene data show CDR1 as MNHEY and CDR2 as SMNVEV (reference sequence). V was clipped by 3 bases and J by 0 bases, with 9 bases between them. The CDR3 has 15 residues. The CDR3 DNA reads TGTGCCAGCAGTTTGGGCGGGACCTCCTACAATGAGCAGTTCTTC. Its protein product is CASSLGGTSYNEQFF.

The CDR3 nucleotides are TGTGCCAGCTGGGACCGGCAATCCTATGGCTACACCTTC. Protein sequence: CASWDRQSYGYTF. J is TRBJ1-2 and V is TRBV27, with D tentatively TRBD1 (5 bases). The germline gives CDR1 MNHEY, CDR2 SMNVEV (reference sequence). The CDR3 is made up of 13 amino acids. Trimming removed 8 bases at V and 4 bases at J, with 14 bases between.

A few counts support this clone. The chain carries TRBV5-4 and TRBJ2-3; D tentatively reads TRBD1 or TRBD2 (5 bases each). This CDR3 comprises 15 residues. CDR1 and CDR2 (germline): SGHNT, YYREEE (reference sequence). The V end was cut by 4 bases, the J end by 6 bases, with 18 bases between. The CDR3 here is CASSPEPRDADTQYF. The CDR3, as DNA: TGTGCCAGCAGCCCCGAACCCCGGGACGCCGATACGCAGTATTTT.

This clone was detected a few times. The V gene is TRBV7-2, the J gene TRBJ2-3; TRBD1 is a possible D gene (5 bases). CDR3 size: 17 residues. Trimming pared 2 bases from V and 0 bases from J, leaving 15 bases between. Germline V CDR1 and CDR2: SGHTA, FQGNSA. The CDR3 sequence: CASSLNPGWKSTDTQYF. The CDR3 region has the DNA TGTGCCAGCAGCTTAAATCCAGGGTGGAAAAGCACAGATACGCAGTATTTT.

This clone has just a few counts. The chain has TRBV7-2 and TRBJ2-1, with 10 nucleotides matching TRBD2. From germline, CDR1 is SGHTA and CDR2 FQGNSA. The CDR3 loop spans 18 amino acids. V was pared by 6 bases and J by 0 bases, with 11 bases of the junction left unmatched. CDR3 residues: CASRGRWASGSSYNEQFF. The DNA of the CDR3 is TGTGCCAGCAGAGGGCGGTGGGCTAGCGGGAGCTCCTACAATGAGCAGTTCTTC.

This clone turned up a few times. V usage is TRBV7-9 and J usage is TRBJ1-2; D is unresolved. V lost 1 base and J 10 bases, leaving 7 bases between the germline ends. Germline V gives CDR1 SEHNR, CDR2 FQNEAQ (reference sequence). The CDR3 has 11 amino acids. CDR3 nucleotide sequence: TGTGCCAGCAGCTTAGTAGTCGACTACACCTTC. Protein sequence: CASSLVVDYTF. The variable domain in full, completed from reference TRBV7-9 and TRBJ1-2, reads DTGVSQNPRHKITKRGQNVTFRCDPISEHNRLYWYRQTLGQGPEFLTYFQNEAQLEKSRLLSDRFSAERPKGSFSTLEIQRTEQGDSAMYLCASSLVVDYTFGSGTRLTVV.

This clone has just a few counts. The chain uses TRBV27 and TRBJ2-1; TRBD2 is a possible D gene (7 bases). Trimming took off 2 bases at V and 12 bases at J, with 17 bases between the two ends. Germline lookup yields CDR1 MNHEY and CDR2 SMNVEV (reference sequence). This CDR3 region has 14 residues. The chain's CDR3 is CASSLGGARQGQFF. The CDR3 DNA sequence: TGTGCCAGCAGTTTAGGGGGGGCAAGGCAAGGGCAGTTCTTC.

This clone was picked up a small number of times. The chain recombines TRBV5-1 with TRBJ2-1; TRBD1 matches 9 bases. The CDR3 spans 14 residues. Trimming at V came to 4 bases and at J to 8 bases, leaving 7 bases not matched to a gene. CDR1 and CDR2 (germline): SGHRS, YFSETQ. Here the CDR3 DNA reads TGCGCCAGCAGCACGGGACAGGGATGGGATGAGCAGTTCTTC. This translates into CASSTGQGWDEQFF.

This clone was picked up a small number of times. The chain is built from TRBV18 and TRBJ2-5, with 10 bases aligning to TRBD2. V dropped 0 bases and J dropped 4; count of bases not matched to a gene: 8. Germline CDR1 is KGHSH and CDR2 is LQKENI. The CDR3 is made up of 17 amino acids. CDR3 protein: CASSPPGSASGGETQYF. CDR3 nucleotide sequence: TGTGCCAGCTCACCACCGGGCTCGGCTAGCGGGGGAGAGACCCAGTACTTC.

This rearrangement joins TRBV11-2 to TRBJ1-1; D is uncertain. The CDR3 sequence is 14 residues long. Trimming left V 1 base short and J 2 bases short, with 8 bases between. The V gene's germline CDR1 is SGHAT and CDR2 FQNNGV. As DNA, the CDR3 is TGTGCCAGCAGCTTAGGGGGATCAAACACTGAAGCTTTCTTT. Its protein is CASSLGGSNTEAFF.

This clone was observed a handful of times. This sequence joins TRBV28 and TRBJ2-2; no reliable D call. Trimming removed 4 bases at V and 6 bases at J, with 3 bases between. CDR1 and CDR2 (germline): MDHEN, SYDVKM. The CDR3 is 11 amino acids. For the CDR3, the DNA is TGTGCCAGCAGTTCCTCCGGGGAGCTGTTTTTT. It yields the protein CASSSSGELFF.

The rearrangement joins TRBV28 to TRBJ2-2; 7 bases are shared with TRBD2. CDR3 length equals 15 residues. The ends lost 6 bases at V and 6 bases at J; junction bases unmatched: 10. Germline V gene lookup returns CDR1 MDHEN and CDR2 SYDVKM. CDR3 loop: CASSLQGGRSGELFF. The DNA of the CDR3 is TGTGCCAGCAGCCTCCAGGGCGGGAGATCCGGGGAGCTGTTTTTT.